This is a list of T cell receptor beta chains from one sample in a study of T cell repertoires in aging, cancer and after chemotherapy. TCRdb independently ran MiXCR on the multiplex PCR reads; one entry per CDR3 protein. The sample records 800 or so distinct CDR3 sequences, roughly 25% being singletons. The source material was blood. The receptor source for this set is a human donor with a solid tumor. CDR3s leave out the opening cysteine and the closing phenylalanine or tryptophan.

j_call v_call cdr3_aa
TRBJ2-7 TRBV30 AWSAGLTYEQY
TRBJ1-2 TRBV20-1 SAREFGGTNYGYT
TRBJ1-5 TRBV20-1 SARDELGASNNQPQH
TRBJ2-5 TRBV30 AWRRREETQY
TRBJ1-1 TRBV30 AWSAKTAVNTEAF
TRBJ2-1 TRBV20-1 SPFGDSFYNEQF
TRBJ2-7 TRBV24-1 ATSDSTGPYEQY
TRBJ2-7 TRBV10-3 AISETAGTSGSHDEQY
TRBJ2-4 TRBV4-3 ASSQRKREFGGDIQY
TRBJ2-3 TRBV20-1 SAPWTGLPDTQY
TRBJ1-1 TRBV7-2 ASSLAPGYTEAF
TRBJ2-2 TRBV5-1 ASSWRGQNTGELF
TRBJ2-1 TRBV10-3 AISRDTSYNEQF
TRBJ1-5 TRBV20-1 SAEQGKGQPQH
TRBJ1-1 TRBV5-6 ASPLRLLLMNTEAF
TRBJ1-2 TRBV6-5 ASSYSPNYGYT
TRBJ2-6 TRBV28 ASSFLASGRPGANVLT
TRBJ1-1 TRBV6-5 ASRMTDSAEAF
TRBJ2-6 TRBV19 ASSDRRGGKFSGANVLT
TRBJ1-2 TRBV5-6 ASSPTGSLATG
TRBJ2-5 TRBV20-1 SASQGETQY
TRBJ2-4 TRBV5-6 ASSSELAGLAKNIQY
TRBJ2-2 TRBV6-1 ASKKVQGGGELF
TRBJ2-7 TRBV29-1 SVVKTGENYKQY
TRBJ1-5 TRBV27 ASSLRGTAYSNQPQH
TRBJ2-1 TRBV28 ASSSSWTSGTYNEQF
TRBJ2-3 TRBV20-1 SASLLGLTSTDTQY
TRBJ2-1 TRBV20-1 SARDYQGRDEQF
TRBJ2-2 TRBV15 ATSTDRVSTGELF
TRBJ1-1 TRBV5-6 ASSLEVETEAF
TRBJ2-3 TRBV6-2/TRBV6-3 ASGKEGRTDTQY
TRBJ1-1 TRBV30 AWSVQSEAF
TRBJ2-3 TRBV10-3 AIRTDRESTDTQY
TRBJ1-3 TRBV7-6 ASSLASSGNTIY
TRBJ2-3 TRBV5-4 ASSFGTPISTDTQY
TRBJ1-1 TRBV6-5 ASSYNNRGRLLNTEAF
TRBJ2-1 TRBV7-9 ASSPTRLAGSYNEQF
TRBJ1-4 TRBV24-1 AISRTENEKLF
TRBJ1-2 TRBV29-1 SVRDRMGGYT
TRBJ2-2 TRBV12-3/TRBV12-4 ASSWASGRTAYTGELF
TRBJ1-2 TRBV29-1 SVGRQGARYGYT
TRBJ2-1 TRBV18 ASSPLVPVNNEQF
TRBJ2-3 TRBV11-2 ASSLAPSGQPPFYDTQY
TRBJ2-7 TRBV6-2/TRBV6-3 ASSFGLAGMNEQY
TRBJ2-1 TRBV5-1 ASRSTASGSISYNEQF
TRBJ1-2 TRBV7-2 PSSLPGGVGYT
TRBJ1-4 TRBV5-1 ASSPFGRMSRANEKLF
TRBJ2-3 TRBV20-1 SAVHRGGITDTQY
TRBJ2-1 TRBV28 ASSRPTSYNEQF
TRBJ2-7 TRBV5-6 ASSFRSSYEQY
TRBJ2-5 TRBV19 ASSIQETQY
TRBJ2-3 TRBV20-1 SAPNYRGSTDTQY
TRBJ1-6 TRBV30 AWSGSNSPLH
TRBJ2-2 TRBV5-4 ASTSFTAGQGLPGELF
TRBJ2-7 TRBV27 ASSRSGSNEQY
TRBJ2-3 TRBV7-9 ASSLALGSLDTQY